This TCR beta chain was sequenced during a study of T cells in Graves' hyperthyroidism and ophthalmopathy. From germline, CDR1 is DFQATT and CDR2 SNEGSKA (reference sequence). This CDR3 has 11 residues. V dropped 2 bases and J dropped 8 bases, with 9 bases sitting between them. This clonotype showed up many times. What it binds is not known. Broader study findings: Within blood appeared most thyroid clonotypes that had expanded above 0.001.

What was amplified from RNA transcripts were TCR beta CDR3 regions. The HTBI primer set served for first-round RT-PCR of the TCR CDR3. From the multiplex PCR reads, TCRdb called clonotypes with MiXCR, one entry per CDR3 protein. Of roughly 330,000 distinct CDR3 sequences in the sample, approximately 16% were seen once. The clonotype was recovered from a young man with Graves' hyperthyroidism. The genes are TRBV20-1 and TRBJ1-2; D unclear. The sample was blood. CDR3 residues: CSARYEGGYTF. The CDR3 region has the DNA TGCAGTGCTAGATATGAAGGGGGCTACACCTTC.